The sequence of this T cell receptor beta chain was determined in a study of glioma-infiltrating T cells. Study as a whole: Samples included WHO grade II oligodendrogliomas or astrocytomas and initial-diagnosis grade IV glioblastomas. About one million peripheral T cells were targeted at about 4.5- to 11-fold coverage. Study-level results: A blood CDR3 motif signature was depleted in highly divergent patients.

Using RNA template, CDR3s of TCR alpha and beta were amplified with iRepertoire arm-PCR. Via MiXCR, TCRdb re-called the multiplex PCR reads, giving one row per CDR3 protein. Among around 350,000 distinct CDR3 sequences listed, roughly 41% were seen once. V lost 2 bases and J lost 3; bases outside the gene matches: 3. CDR1 and CDR2 from the germline V gene are MNHNY and SVGAGI (reference sequence). This CDR3 region has 15 residues. This clonotype was picked up a small number of times. Its target is not known. The clonotype was recovered from a human donor with low-grade glioma or glioblastoma, undergoing nonglioma brain surgery, or in good health (not recorded which). Sequenced material: glioma tissue, nonneoplastic brain tissue, or PBMCs (not recorded which). This chain joins TRBV6-6 and TRBJ2-2; TRBD1 matches at 7 bases. CDR3: CASSYVQGYTGELFF. In DNA, the CDR3 is TGTGCCAGCAGTTACGTACAGGGGTACACCGGGGAGCTGTTTTTT.